Listed below are T cell receptor beta chains from one sample, sequenced in a study of blood T cells in healthy people across ages. TCRdb reprocessed the 5' RACE reads with MiXCR, giving one entry per CDR3 protein. The data hold 650,000 to 950,000 distinct CDR3 sequences, with roughly 44% observed a single time. Sequencing used blood. The receptors were sampled from a man in his 60s in good health. The CDR3 runs from the conserved cysteine through the conserved F or W. D genes are given only for firm matches. Size values are once, few and many counts, or a class for expanded clones, and some rows have none.

j_call,d_call,clone_size,v_call,cdr3_nt,cdr3_aa
TRBJ2-5,-,-,TRBV11-2,TGTGCCAGCAGCCCCATCTTGGGAATTGAGACCCAGTACTTC,CASSPILGIETQYF
TRBJ2-1,-,few,TRBV5-4,TGTGCCAGCAGCCCCCCAAGGGGCATCTCCTACAATGAGCAGTTCTTC,CASSPPRGISYNEQFF
TRBJ2-5,TRBD2,-,TRBV20-1,TGCAGTGCTTCGATCGGGGCTAGCGGGGAGACCCAGTACTTC,CSASIGASGETQYF
TRBJ2-7,TRBD1,few,TRBV11-2,TGTGCCAGCAGCTTAGAATCCCGGACAGGGGGCTTTGGGCAGTACTTC,CASSLESRTGGFGQYF
TRBJ2-6,-,-,TRBV2,TGTGCCAGCAGAAGTGAGAACTTGGGTGGTGTCTCTGGGGCCAACGTCCTGACTTTC,CASRSENLGGVSGANVLTF
TRBJ2-1,-,few,TRBV20-1,TGCAGTGCTAGAGATGCCCGGACCCAGGATGAGCAGTTCTTC,CSARDARTQDEQFF
TRBJ1-6,-,-,TRBV5-5,TGTGCCAGCAGCTTGGACGCATTCAATTCACCCCTCCACTTT,CASSLDAFNSPLHF
TRBJ1-2,TRBD1,-,TRBV5-1,TGCGCCAGCAGCTTGGCCGGGGACAGATGGGGCTACACCTTC,CASSLAGDRWGYTF
TRBJ2-3,-,-,TRBV6-6,TGTGCCAGCAGTTCGGACCTGCCGCCCACAGATACGCAGTATTTT,CASSSDLPPTDTQYF
TRBJ2-1,TRBD2,once,TRBV24-1,TGTGCCACCAGTCCCCCGTGGACTAGCGGGGGATACAATGAGCAGTTCTTC,CATSPPWTSGGYNEQFF
TRBJ2-7,-,-,TRBV28,TGTGCCAGCAGCTTCTACAGGGCGACCTACGAGCAGTATTTC,CASSFYRATYEQYF
TRBJ1-1,-,few,TRBV5-1,TGCGCCAGCAGTTGGGATATGGGAACTGAAGCTTTCTTT,CASSWDMGTEAFF
TRBJ1-6,-,few,TRBV3-1,TGTGCCAGCAGCCTCCGGGAATATAATTCACCCCTCCACTTT,CASSLREYNSPLHF
TRBJ1-1,TRBD1,-,TRBV5-1,TGCGCCAGCAGCATACAGGGGAGTTACACTGAAGCTTTCTTT,CASSIQGSYTEAFF
TRBJ1-2,-,few,TRBV7-2,TGTGCCAGCAGCCCCGTCAAGGAGGGTGGCTACACCTTC,CASSPVKEGGYTF
TRBJ2-7,TRBD2,few,TRBV7-3,TGTGCCAGCACCAACTGGGGAGGGTTCTACGAGCAGTACTTC,CASTNWGGFYEQYF
TRBJ2-4,-,-,TRBV3-1,TGTGCCAGCAGCCATTTATTAGCGGAAAACATTCAGTACTTC,CASSHLLAENIQYF
TRBJ2-5,-,few,TRBV27,TGTGCCAGCAGCTCCGCGCTTGGGCAGGGAGGAGAGACCCAGTACTTC,CASSSALGQGGETQYF
TRBJ1-2,-,once,TRBV6-5,TGTGCCAGCAGTTACTTTAAAACAGCTAGTTTTCCTAACTATGGCTACACCTTC,CASSYFKTASFPNYGYTF
TRBJ2-3,TRBD2,-,TRBV7-2,TGTGCCAGCAGCTTAGCGCTTACAAGAAGAAGCGGGGGGTCGCAGTATTTT,CASSLALTRRSGGSQYF
TRBJ2-1,-,-,TRBV29-1,TGCAGCGTGCGAAGCCAGGACAGGAGGGATCCCTACAATGAGCAGTTCTTC,CSVRSQDRRDPYNEQFF
TRBJ1-5,-,few,TRBV27,TGTGCCAGCATTGGGGGGTCTAAGGGCAATCAGCCCCAGCATTTT,CASIGGSKGNQPQHF
TRBJ2-3,TRBD1,many,TRBV12-3/TRBV12-4,TGTGCCAGCATGTCGACAGGGGCAGATACGCAGTATTTT,CASMSTGADTQYF
TRBJ2-7,TRBD2,-,TRBV20-1,TGCAGTGCCCCGAGGGCTAGCGGGGCCTACGAGCAGTACTTC,CSAPRASGAYEQYF
TRBJ1-5,-,-,TRBV7-9,TGTGCCAGCAGCTTAGGGGCAGGGCGCAATCAGCCCCAGCATTTT,CASSLGAGRNQPQHF
TRBJ2-3,-,few,TRBV29-1,TGCAGCACTACCTGGGGCAGGGTGGATACGCAGTATTTT,CSTTWGRVDTQYF
TRBJ1-2,-,-,TRBV7-9,TGTGCCAGCGGCTTAGATTCAAGGGCTTATGGCTACACCTTC,CASGLDSRAYGYTF
TRBJ2-7,TRBD1,-,TRBV10-3,TGTGCCATCCAGGGACAGGGTTCTAACGAGCAGTACTTC,CAIQGQGSNEQYF
TRBJ2-5,-,-,TRBV27,TGTGCCAGCAGTTACCAGTACCAAGAGACCCAGTACTTC,CASSYQYQETQYF
TRBJ1-1,-,-,TRBV3-1,TGTGCCAGCAGAAACGGAAAGAACACTGAAGCTTTCTTT,CASRNGKNTEAFF
TRBJ1-5,-,-,TRBV21-1,TGTGCCAGCAGCGCGAGGTCCCAGGGGGCGGGGAATCAGCCCCAGCATTTT,CASSARSQGAGNQPQHF
TRBJ2-1,-,many,TRBV29-1,TGCAGCGTTGGGCTGCTGACAGGTTACAATGAGCAGTTCTTC,CSVGLLTGYNEQFF
TRBJ1-2,-,-,TRBV27,TGTGCCAGCAGTCCCTCCCGGACAGCTAACTATGGCTACACCTTC,CASSPSRTANYGYTF
TRBJ2-4,TRBD1,-,TRBV4-3,TGCGCCAGCAGCCAAGGGGGACAGGGGAATCTCCAAAACATTCAGTACTTC,CASSQGGQGNLQNIQYF
TRBJ1-1,-,-,TRBV9,TGTGCCAGCCAAGGAGAAGGTTCTCACACTGAAGCTTTCTTT,CASQGEGSHTEAFF
TRBJ2-1,TRBD2,-,TRBV7-9,TGTGCCAGCAGCCCACCTAGCGGGGCGAATGAGCAGTTCTTC,CASSPPSGANEQFF
TRBJ2-7,TRBD2,-,TRBV7-8,TGTGCCAGCACCCCCAGCGGGATCACCTACGAGCAGTACTTC,CASTPSGITYEQYF
TRBJ2-7,-,-,TRBV7-9,TGTGCCAGCAGCTCGAGTATGAGTCCCTACGAGCAGTACTTC,CASSSSMSPYEQYF
TRBJ1-2,-,-,TRBV20-1,TGCAGTGCTAGAGATCAAGGGGGGACTGACGGCTACACCTTC,CSARDQGGTDGYTF
TRBJ1-1,TRBD1,-,TRBV29-1,TGCAGCGTGGCACAGGGGGCACGTAACACTGAAGCTTTCTTT,CSVAQGARNTEAFF
TRBJ1-5,TRBD1,few,TRBV20-1,TGCAGTGCTAGAGAAGACCCCACAGGGGTAGGACAGCCCCAGCATTTT,CSAREDPTGVGQPQHF
TRBJ2-3,TRBD2,few,TRBV2,TGTGCCAGCGGGACCGGGACTAGCGGGGGGAACACAGATACGCAGTATTTT,CASGTGTSGGNTDTQYF
TRBJ2-3,TRBD2,-,TRBV11-2,TGTGCCAGCAGCCCCGCTGGGCGGGGGAGGGCAGATACGCAGTATTTT,CASSPAGRGRADTQYF
TRBJ1-2,-,-,TRBV28,TGTGCCAGCAGTTTACTAGGGGTCCGGTATGGCTACACCTTC,CASSLLGVRYGYTF
TRBJ2-4,-,few,TRBV7-2,TGTGCCAGCAGCGTCAGGGCCAAAAACATTCAGTACTTC,CASSVRAKNIQYF
TRBJ2-5,-,-,TRBV2,TGTGCCAGCAGTTGGGTTGCGTCAGAGACCCAGTACTTC,CASSWVASETQYF
TRBJ2-7,-,-,TRBV7-9,TGTGCCAGCAGCCACGGGGACCACGAGCAGTACTTC,CASSHGDHEQYF
TRBJ2-4,TRBD1,-,TRBV24-1,TGTGCCACCAGTGATCCGACTGGACAGGGAGGACAAAACATTCAGTACTTC,CATSDPTGQGGQNIQYF
TRBJ2-7,TRBD1,few,TRBV12-3/TRBV12-4,TGTGCCAGCAGTTCCTTACAGGGGGGCTCCTACGAGCAGTACTTC,CASSSLQGGSYEQYF
TRBJ1-5,-,-,TRBV15,TGTGCCACCAGCAGAGTCGGGGGTGACAATCAGCCCCAGCATTTT,CATSRVGGDNQPQHF
TRBJ1-1,-,few,TRBV2,TGTGCCAGCACCCTGCTCGGGGCGGGCACTGAAGCTTTCTTT,CASTLLGAGTEAFF
TRBJ2-4,-,once,TRBV18,TGTGCCAGCTCATCCCAGGGAACCAAAAACATTCAGTACTTC,CASSSQGTKNIQYF
TRBJ1-2,-,few,TRBV20-1,TGCAGTGCTAAGCAGGGGAACTATGGCTACACCTTC,CSAKQGNYGYTF